The 7 T cell receptor beta chains presented below share a single source sample, sequenced in a study of T cell responses to AZD1222 COVID-19 vaccine (dated by TCRdb to the early 2020s). Library preparation employed the immunoSEQ multiplex PCR assay. TCRdb took over this immuneACCESS table, retaining in-frame rearrangements with V and J assigned. Such tables are incomplete; in checked studies, under half of the missing clones stem from an unresolved V gene, and the remainder is unexplained. Across this sample there are around 20,000 clones, with approximately 81% seen only once. The top ten constitute about 15% of the sample. The sample's time point label is to be understood as: about 28 days (+/-7) after the second vaccine dose. The specimen was peripheral blood, collected 28 days after the second AZD1222 dose. The receptors stem from an adult who received the AZD1222 COVID-19 vaccine.

In its sample, this clone was seen a few times. The chain links TRBV5-5 to TRBJ1-6; D possibly corresponds to TRBD1 (5 bases). CDR1 is SGHKS and CDR2 is YYEKEE in the germline V gene (reference sequence). This CDR3 comprises 14 residues. V dropped 0 bases and J dropped 9 bases, with 10 bases sitting between them. CDR3 amino acids: CASSLGLGASPLHF. The CDR3 bases are TGTGCCAGCAGCTTGGGTCTAGGGGCTTCACCCCTCCACTTT. The full variable domain, with the rest looked up from reference TRBV5-5 and TRBJ1-6, is DAGVTQSPTHLIKTRGQQVTLRCSPISGHKSVSWYQQVLGQGPQFIFQYYEKEERGRGNFPDRFSARQFPNYSSELNVNALLLGDSALYLCASSLGLGASPLHFGNGTRLTVT.

This chain connects TRBV19 to TRBJ2-1, with a weak D call TRBD2 (5 bases). CDR3 size: 14 residues. Germline CDR1 reads LNHDA; CDR2 reads SQIVND (reference sequence). V gave up 1 base and J gave up 4 bases, with 8 bases separating them. The CDR3 spells CASSIAERYNEQFF. For the CDR3, the DNA is TGTGCCAGTAGTATAGCGGAGCGGTACAATGAGCAGTTCTTC.

The chain recombines TRBV18 with TRBJ1-1, with 8 bases that match TRBD1. CDR1 and CDR2 from the germline V gene are KGHSH and LQKENI. There are 14 residues in the CDR3. The ends lost 4 bases at V and 2 bases at J; junction bases unmatched: 3. The DNA of the CDR3 is TGTGCCAGCTCACGGGGACAGGAAAACACTGAAGCTTTCTTT. This codes for CASSRGQENTEAFF.

The chain couples TRBV7-2 to TRBJ2-1; D is possibly TRBD1 (5 bases). This CDR3 is 13 amino acids long. Germline loops: CDR1 SGHTA, CDR2 FQGNSA. The V and J ends lost 1 base and 6 bases respectively, with 7 bases between them. The CDR3 coding sequence is TGTGCCAGCAGCTTAGGCAGGGCCAATGAGCAGTTCTTC. Encoded protein: CASSLGRANEQFF.

The V call is TRBV24-1, the J call TRBJ2-5; possibly TRBD2 for D (6 bases). The V end was cut by 5 bases, the J end by 3 bases, with 18 bases between. From germline, CDR1 is KGHDR and CDR2 SFDVKD. CDR3 length: 16 residues. CDR3 in DNA: TGTGCCACCAGTGTCCGGGACTTTGGCGCCAAAGAGACCCAGTACTTC. It yields the protein CATSVRDFGAKETQYF.

A single count supports this clone. The chain has TRBV7-9 and TRBJ2-1; 7 nucleotides match TRBD2. CDR3 size: 16 residues. With V trimmed by 4 bases and J by 1 base, 7 bases remained unmatched. In germline, CDR1 is SEHNR, CDR2 FQNEAQ (reference sequence). CDR3 region: CASSSTLAESYNEQFF. In nucleotides, the CDR3 is TGTGCCAGCAGCTCCACCCTAGCGGAGTCCTACAATGAGCAGTTCTTC.

The chain recombines TRBV28 with TRBJ2-7; no firm D call. Germline V gives CDR1 MDHEN, CDR2 SYDVKM. The CDR3 covers 11 residues. The ends were cut back, 2 bases at V and 6 bases at J, with 5 bases in the middle. CDR3: CASSLMREQYF. Here the CDR3 DNA reads TGTGCCAGCAGTTTAATGCGCGAGCAGTACTTC. Filled out from reference TRBV28 and TRBJ2-7, the complete variable domain reads DVKVTQSSRYLVKRTGEKVFLECVQDMDHENMFWYRQDPGLGLRLIYFSYDVKMKEKGDIPEGYSVSREKKERFSLILESASTNQTSMYLCASSLMREQYFGPGTRLTVT.